These 3 T cell receptor beta chains were all obtained from the same sample, sequenced in a study of early T cells in non-severe SARS-CoV-2 infection. Each CDR3 protein gets one entry after TCRdb re-called the 5' RACE reads with MiXCR. The table shows around 58,000 distinct CDR3 sequences, with over 9.5% occurring only once. Input material: whole blood. The receptors were sampled from an adult who was a healthcare worker with PCR-confirmed SARS-CoV-2 infection or an uninfected control (not recorded which).

The rearrangement uses TRBV19 and TRBJ1-1; D unresolved. Germline CDR1 and CDR2: LNHDA and SQIVND (reference sequence). The CDR3 is 13 residues long. V shed 3 bases and J shed 0 bases, with 5 bases lying between them. The CDR3 DNA reads TGTGCCAGTAGTATCGGGATGAACACTGAAGCTTTCTTT. This sequence encodes CASSIGMNTEAFF.

In its sample, this clonotype was seen many times. V usage is TRBV4-2 and J usage is TRBJ2-6, with TRBD1 identical over 7 bases. V dropped 3 bases and J dropped 0; count of bases not matched to a gene: 5. The CDR3 consists of 17 residues. Germline CDR1 and CDR2: LGHNA and YNFKEQ. CDR3 coding DNA: TGTGCCAGCAGCCACGCCCGGGACAGCTCTGGGGCCAACGTCCTGACTTTC. Protein: CASSHARDSSGANVLTF.

V and J are TRBV12-3 or TRBV12-4 and TRBJ1-6; 7 bases agree with TRBD1. The CDR3 runs 14 residues. CDR3 residues: CASRRGADNSPLHF. The DNA of the CDR3 is TGTGCGAGCCGCAGGGGGGCTGATAATTCACCCCTCCACTTT.